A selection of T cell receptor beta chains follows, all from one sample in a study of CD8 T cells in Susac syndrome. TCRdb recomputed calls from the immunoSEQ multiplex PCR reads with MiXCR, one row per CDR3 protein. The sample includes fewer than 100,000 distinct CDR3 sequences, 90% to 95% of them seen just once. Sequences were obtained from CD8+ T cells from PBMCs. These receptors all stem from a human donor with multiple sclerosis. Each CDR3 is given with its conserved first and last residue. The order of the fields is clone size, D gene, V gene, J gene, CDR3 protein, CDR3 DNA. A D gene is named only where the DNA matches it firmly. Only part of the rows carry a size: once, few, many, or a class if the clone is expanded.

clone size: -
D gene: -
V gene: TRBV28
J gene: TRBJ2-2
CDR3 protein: CASSLGWGTTGELFF
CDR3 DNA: TGTGCCAGCAGCCTCGGATGGGGAACAACCGGGGAGCTGTTTTTT

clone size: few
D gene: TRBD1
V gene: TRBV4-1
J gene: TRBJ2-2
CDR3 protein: CASSQGSSRTGKTGELFF
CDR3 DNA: TGCGCCAGCAGCCAAGGCTCGTCTCGGACAGGAAAAACCGGGGAGCTGTTTTTT

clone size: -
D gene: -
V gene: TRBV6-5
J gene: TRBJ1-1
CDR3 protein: CASSYGRGFRTEAFF
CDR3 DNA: TGTGCCAGCAGTTACGGAAGAGGGTTTCGCACTGAAGCTTTCTTT

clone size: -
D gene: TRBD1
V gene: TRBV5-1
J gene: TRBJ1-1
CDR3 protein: CASSLEQGSTEAFF
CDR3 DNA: TGCGCCAGCAGCTTGGAACAGGGGAGCACTGAAGCTTTCTTT

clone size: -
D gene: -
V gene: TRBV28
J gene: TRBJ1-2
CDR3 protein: CASSFRLPGGYTF
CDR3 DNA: TGTGCCAGCAGTTTTAGGCTGCCCGGGGGCTACACCTTC

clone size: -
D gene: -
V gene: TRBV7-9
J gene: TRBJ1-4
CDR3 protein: CASSSTSGNEKLFF
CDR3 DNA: TGTGCCAGCAGTTCGACCTCGGGGAATGAAAAACTGTTTTTT

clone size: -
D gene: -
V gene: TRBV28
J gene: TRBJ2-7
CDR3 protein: CASSLRGPGYEQYF
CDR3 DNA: TGTGCCAGCAGTCTGCGAGGACCGGGCTACGAGCAGTACTTC

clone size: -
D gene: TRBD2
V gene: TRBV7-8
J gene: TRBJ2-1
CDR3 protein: CASSYPSGGAYNEQFF
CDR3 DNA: TGTGCCAGCAGCTACCCATCGGGAGGGGCCTACAATGAGCAGTTCTTC

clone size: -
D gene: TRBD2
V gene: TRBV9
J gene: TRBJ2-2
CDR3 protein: CASSPRRGLAPAGELFF
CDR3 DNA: TGTGCCAGCAGCCCGCGCAGGGGACTAGCCCCTGCGGGGGAGCTGTTTTTT

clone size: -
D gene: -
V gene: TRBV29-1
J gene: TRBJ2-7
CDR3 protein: CSVVGPGRSSYEQYF
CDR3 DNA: TGCAGCGTTGTAGGTCCGGGCCGTAGCTCCTACGAGCAGTACTTC

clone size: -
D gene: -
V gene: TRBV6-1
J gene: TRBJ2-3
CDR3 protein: CASSEALRGWADTQYF
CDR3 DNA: TGTGCCAGCAGTGAAGCACTGCGGGGTTGGGCAGATACGCAGTATTTT

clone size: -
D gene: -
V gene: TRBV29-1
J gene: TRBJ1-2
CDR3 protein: CSVPHEYGYTF
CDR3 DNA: TGCAGCGTCCCTCACGAGTATGGCTACACCTTC

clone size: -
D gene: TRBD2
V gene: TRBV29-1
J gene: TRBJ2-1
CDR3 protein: CSLLAGGPEQFF
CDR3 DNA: TGCAGCCTGCTAGCGGGAGGGCCTGAGCAGTTCTTC

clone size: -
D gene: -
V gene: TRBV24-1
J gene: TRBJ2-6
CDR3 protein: CATSETTGANVLTF
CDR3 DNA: TGTGCCACCAGTGAGACAACTGGGGCCAACGTCCTGACTTTC

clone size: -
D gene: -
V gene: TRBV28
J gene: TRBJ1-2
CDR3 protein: CASSSKDRPYYGYTF
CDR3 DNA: TGTGCCAGCAGTTCTAAAGACAGGCCCTACTATGGCTACACCTTC

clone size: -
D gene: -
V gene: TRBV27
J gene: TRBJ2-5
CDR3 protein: CASSLEGKETQYF
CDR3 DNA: TGTGCCAGCAGCCTCGAGGGGAAAGAGACCCAGTACTTC

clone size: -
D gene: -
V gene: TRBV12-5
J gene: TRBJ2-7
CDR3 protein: CASGLVRSGGYEQYF
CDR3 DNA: TGTGCTAGTGGTTTGGTACGGTCAGGCGGCTACGAGCAGTACTTC

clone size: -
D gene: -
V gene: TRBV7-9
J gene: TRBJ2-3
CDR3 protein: CASSFHGSGRQEDTQYF
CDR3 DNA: TGTGCCAGCAGCTTCCACGGGTCGGGGAGACAGGAAGATACGCAGTATTTT

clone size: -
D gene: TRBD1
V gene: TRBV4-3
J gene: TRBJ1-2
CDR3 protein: CASSQDFPDRGRDPIYGYTF
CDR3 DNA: TGCGCCAGCAGCCAAGATTTCCCTGACAGGGGGCGCGATCCCATCTATGGCTACACCTTC

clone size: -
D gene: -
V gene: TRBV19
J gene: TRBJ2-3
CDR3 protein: CASRVTDTQYF
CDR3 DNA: TGTGCCAGTAGGGTCACAGATACGCAGTATTTT

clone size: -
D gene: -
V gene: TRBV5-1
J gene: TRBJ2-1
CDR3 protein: CASSRSDIYNEQFF
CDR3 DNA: TGCGCCAGCTCCCGGTCGGACATCTACAATGAGCAGTTCTTC

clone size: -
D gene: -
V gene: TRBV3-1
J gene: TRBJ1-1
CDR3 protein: CASSPFSGDSEAFF
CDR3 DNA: TGTGCCAGCAGCCCCTTTTCCGGTGACTCTGAAGCTTTCTTT

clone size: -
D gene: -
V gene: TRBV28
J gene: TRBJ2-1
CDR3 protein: CASSLQDSYNEQFF
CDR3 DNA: TGTGCCAGCAGTTTACAGGACTCCTACAATGAGCAGTTCTTC

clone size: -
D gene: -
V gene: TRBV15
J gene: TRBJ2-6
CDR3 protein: CATSREAAGVLSGANVLIF
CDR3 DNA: TGTGCCACCAGCAGAGAGGCGGCAGGGGTTTTATCTGGGGCCAACGTCCTGATTTTC